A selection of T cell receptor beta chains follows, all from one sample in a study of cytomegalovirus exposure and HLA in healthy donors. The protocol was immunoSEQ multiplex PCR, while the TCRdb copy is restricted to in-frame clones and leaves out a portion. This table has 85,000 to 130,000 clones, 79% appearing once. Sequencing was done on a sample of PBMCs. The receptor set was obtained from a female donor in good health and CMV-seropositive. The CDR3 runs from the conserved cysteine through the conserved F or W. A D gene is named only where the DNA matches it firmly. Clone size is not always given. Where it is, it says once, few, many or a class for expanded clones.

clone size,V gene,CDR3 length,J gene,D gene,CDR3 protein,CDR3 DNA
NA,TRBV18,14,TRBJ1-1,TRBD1,CASSKETGGTEAFF,TGTGCCAGCTCAAAGGAGACAGGGGGGACTGAAGCTTTCTTT
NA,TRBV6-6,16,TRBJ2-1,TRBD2,CASSNTLAGASNEQFF,TGTGCCAGCAGTAACACTCTAGCGGGAGCCTCGAATGAGCAGTTCTTC
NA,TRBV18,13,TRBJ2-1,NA,CASSLGQLDEQFF,TGTGCCAGCTCACTCGGACAGCTGGATGAGCAGTTCTTC
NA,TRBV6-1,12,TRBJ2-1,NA,CASSRTPYEQFF,TGTGCCAGCAGTAGGACTCCCTATGAGCAGTTCTTC
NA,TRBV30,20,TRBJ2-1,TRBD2,CAWSPSPRGTSGSNYNEQFF,TGTGCCTGGAGTCCCTCTCCCCGCGGGACTAGCGGGAGTAACTACAATGAGCAGTTCTTC
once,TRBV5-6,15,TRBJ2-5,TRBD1,CASSLGGQGQETQYF,TGTGCCAGCAGCTTGGGGGGACAGGGCCAAGAGACCCAGTACTTC
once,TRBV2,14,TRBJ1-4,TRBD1,CASSRDRGNEKLFF,TGTGCCAGCAGTCGGGACAGGGGGAATGAAAAACTGTTTTTT
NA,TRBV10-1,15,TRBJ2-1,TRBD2,CASSEGGRALNEQFF,TGCGCCAGCAGTGAAGGCGGGAGGGCCCTCAATGAGCAGTTCTTC
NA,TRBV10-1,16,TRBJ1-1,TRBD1,CATWDRGLLTNTEAFF,TGCGCCACCTGGGACAGGGGCCTTCTAACGAACACTGAAGCTTTCTTT
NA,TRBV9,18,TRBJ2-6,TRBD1,CASSPRTGVSSGANGLTF,TGTGCCAGCAGCCCGCGGACAGGCGTTAGCTCTGGGGCCAACGGCCTGACTTTC
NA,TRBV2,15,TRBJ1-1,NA,CASSAAQAINTEAFF,TGTGCCAGCAGTGCAGCACAGGCGATTAACACTGAAGCTTTCTTT
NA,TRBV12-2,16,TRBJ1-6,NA,CASRDCDGILNSPLHF,TGTGCAAGTCGCGACTGTGACGGGATACTAAATTCACCCCTCCACTTT
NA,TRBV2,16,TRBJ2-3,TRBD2,CASRPLAGGRTDTQYF,TGTGCCAGCAGACCCTTAGCGGGGGGGCGCACAGATACGCAGTATTTT
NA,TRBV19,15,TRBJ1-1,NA,CASTHKQGRDTEAFF,TGTGCCAGTACCCATAAACAGGGCCGCGACACTGAAGCTTTCTTT
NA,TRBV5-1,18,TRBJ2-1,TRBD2,CASSLRLAGGTSYNEQFF,TGCGCCAGCAGCTTGCGACTAGCGGGAGGGACCTCCTACAATGAGCAGTTCTTC
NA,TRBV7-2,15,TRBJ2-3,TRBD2,CASSLARLATDTQYF,TGTGCCAGCAGCTTAGCGCGACTAGCTACGGATACGCAGTATTTT
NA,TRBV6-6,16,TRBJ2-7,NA,CASSRADRSTSYEQYF,TGTGCCAGCAGCCGTGCAGACAGGAGTACCTCCTACGAGCAGTACTTC
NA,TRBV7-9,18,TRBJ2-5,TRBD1,CASSLDGRGPVLEETQYF,TGTGCCAGCAGCTTAGATGGCAGGGGGCCCGTGTTAGAAGAGACCCAGTACTTC
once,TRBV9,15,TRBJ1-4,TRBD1,CASSVRAGGHEKLFF,TGTGCCAGCAGCGTCCGCGCAGGGGGACATGAAAAACTGTTTTTT
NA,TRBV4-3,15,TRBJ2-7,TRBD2,CASSQASGGGYEQYF,TGCGCCAGCAGCCAGGCTAGCGGGGGGGGTTACGAGCAGTACTTC
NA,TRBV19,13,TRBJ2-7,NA,CASSISGVYEQYF,TGTGCCAGTAGTATTTCGGGGGTTTACGAGCAGTACTTC
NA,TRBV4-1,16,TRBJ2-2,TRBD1,CASEPWTGGATGELFF,TGCGCCAGCGAACCATGGACAGGGGGAGCCACCGGGGAGCTGTTTTTT
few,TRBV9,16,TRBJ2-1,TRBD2,CASSVVSTSGYNEQFF,TGTGCCAGCAGCGTAGTTTCGACTAGCGGTTACAATGAGCAGTTCTTC
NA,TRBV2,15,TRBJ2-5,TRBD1,CACSHSRQGQETQYF,TGTGCCTGCAGCCACTCTAGACAGGGGCAAGAGACCCAGTACTTC
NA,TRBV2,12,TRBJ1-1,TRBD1,CASDRGNTEAFF,TGTGCCAGTGACAGGGGTAACACTGAAGCTTTCTTT
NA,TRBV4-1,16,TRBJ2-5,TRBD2,CASSQTSGGAQETQYF,TGCGCCAGCAGCCAAACTAGCGGGGGGGCCCAAGAGACCCAGTACTTC
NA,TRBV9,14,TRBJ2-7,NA,CASSVGDSDYEQYF,TGTGCCAGCAGCGTAGGAGACAGCGATTACGAGCAGTACTTC
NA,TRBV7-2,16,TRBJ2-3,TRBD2,CAHGPASGGLTDTQYF,TGTGCCCACGGGCCCGCTAGCGGGGGGCTCACAGATACGCAGTATTTT
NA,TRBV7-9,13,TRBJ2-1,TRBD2,CASSNLTSREQFF,TGTGCCAGCAGCAATCTGACTAGCCGAGAGCAGTTCTTC
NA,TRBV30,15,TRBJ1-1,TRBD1,CAWTRQGQGGPEAFF,TGTGCCTGGACCAGACAAGGGCAGGGGGGCCCTGAAGCTTTCTTT
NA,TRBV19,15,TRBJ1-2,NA,CASSPQSLVNYGYTF,TGTGCCAGTAGCCCTCAATCACTAGTCAACTATGGCTACACCTTC
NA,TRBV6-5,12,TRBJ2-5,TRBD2,CASSYRSGAQYF,TGTGCCAGCAGTTACCGCAGCGGGGCCCAGTACTTC
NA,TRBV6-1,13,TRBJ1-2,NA,CATEWGRDYGYTF,TGTGCCACCGAGTGGGGGCGCGACTATGGCTACACCTTC
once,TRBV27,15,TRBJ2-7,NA,CASSRQGRGDYEQYF,TGTGCCAGCAGTCGACAGGGGAGGGGAGACTACGAGCAGTACTTC
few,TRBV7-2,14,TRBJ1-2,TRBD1,CASSRDRGQDGYTF,TGTGCCAGCAGCCGCGACAGGGGGCAGGATGGCTACACCTTC
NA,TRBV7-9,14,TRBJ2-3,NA,CASSLSSGTDTQYF,TGTGCCAGCAGCTTAAGTAGTGGCACAGATACGCAGTATTTT
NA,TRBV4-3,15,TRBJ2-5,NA,CASSQDAGPRETQYF,TGCGCCAGCAGCCAAGACGCGGGGCCCAGGGAGACCCAGTACTTC
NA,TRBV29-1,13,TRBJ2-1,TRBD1,CSSRPGGRNEQFF,TGCAGCTCACGGCCAGGGGGAAGGAATGAGCAGTTCTTC
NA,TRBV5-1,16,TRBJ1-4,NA,CASSLSSTATNEKLFF,TGCGCCAGCAGCTTGAGTTCGACTGCAACTAATGAAAAACTGTTTTTT
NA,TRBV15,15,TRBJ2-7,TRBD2,CATSSPGRREYEQYF,TGTGCCACCAGCAGTCCAGGTCGGCGGGAGTACGAGCAGTACTTC
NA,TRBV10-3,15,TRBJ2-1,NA,CAISLAGSSYNEQFF,TGTGCCATCAGCCTAGCCGGGAGCTCCTACAATGAGCAGTTCTTC
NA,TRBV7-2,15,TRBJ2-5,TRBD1,CASSLATGGFETQYF,TGTGCCAGCAGCTTAGCGACAGGGGGCTTTGAGACCCAGTACTTC
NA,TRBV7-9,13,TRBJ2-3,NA,CASSPGEVDTQYF,TGTGCCAGCAGCCCCGGGGAGGTGGATACGCAGTATTTT
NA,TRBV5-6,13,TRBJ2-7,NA,CASSSPWEDEQYF,TGTGCCAGCAGCTCACCATGGGAGGACGAGCAGTACTTC
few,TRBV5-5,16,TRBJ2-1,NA,CASSFERASSYNEQFF,TGTGCCAGCAGCTTTGAGCGGGCCTCCTCCTACAATGAGCAGTTCTTC